This is a list of T cell receptor beta chains from one sample in a study of shared clonotypes between healthy human individuals. Assay used: immunoSEQ multiplex PCR; TCRdb lists only in-frame clones, some missing. Of 2,500,000 or so clones in the sample, 93% were seen once. Sequenced: naive CD4+ T cells from PBMCs. Every receptor here comes from a man aged 18-30 years in good health. Some clones in this sample may be carry-over from other donors' samples. CDR3s include the opening cysteine and the closing phenylalanine or tryptophan. D genes are given only for firm matches. Clone size appears in some rows only: once, few, many, or a class for an expanded clone.

J gene,V gene,D gene,clone size,CDR3 DNA,CDR3 protein
TRBJ2-1,TRBV10-3,-,-,TGTGCCATCAGCCCAGAAGCGAGTGAGCAGTTCTTC,CAISPEASEQFF
TRBJ2-5,TRBV18,TRBD1,-,TGTGCCAGCTCACCCCCGGACAGGGAGAGGGAAGAGACCCAGTACTTC,CASSPPDREREETQYF
TRBJ2-5,TRBV2,-,once,TGTGCCAAACGGGCCCAAGAGACCCAGTACTTC,CAKRAQETQYF
TRBJ2-5,TRBV6-1,TRBD2,-,TGTGCCAGCAGCGCGGGGGAAGGGTGGCAAGAGACCCAGTACTTC,CASSAGEGWQETQYF
TRBJ2-5,TRBV9,-,-,TGTGCCAGCAGCGTCTCCGGGGCCCAAGAGACCCAGTACTTC,CASSVSGAQETQYF
TRBJ2-7,TRBV27,-,-,TGTGCCAGCATGGGGAGACTTTACTACGAGCAGTACTTC,CASMGRLYYEQYF
TRBJ2-3,TRBV30,TRBD2,once,TGTGCCTGGATGCAGGGACTAGCGGGTTCCGGGGCGCAGTATTTT,CAWMQGLAGSGAQYF
TRBJ1-2,TRBV9,TRBD1,few,TGTGCCAGCAGCGCTCGGGACAGCTCTAACTATGGCTACACCTTC,CASSARDSSNYGYTF
TRBJ2-5,TRBV5-8,TRBD1,-,TGTGCCAGCAGCCCGCGACCGGACAGGGGGCCAGAGACCCAGTACTTC,CASSPRPDRGPETQYF
TRBJ1-2,TRBV7-2,-,-,TGTGCCAGCAGCTTGGGGGGTTCAGGGGCCGGGAAACGCTATGGCTACACCTTC,CASSLGGSGAGKRYGYTF
TRBJ2-5,TRBV4-2,TRBD2,once,TGTGCCAGCAGCCAAGGGGGACTAGTCCAAGAGACCCAGTACTTC,CASSQGGLVQETQYF
TRBJ1-5,TRBV19,-,-,TGTGCCAGTAGTATAGGGAATAGCAATCAGCCCCAGCATTTT,CASSIGNSNQPQHF
TRBJ2-7,TRBV14,TRBD2,once,TGTGCCAGCAGCCAACGAGGGCCTAGCGGAGGGGCCTACGAGCAGTACTTC,CASSQRGPSGGAYEQYF
TRBJ2-7,TRBV7-9,-,-,TGTGCCAGCAGCTTACTGGGTTACGAGCAGTACTTC,CASSLLGYEQYF
TRBJ1-1,TRBV7-2,-,once,TGTGCCAGCAGCCTGCAGAATATGAACACTGAAGCTTTCTTT,CASSLQNMNTEAFF
TRBJ2-6,TRBV4-1,-,-,TGCGCCAGCAGCCAACCCGGACAGTCTGGGGCCAACGTCCTGACTTTC,CASSQPGQSGANVLTF
TRBJ2-1,TRBV7-2,TRBD1,-,TGTGCCAGCAGCCCCAGACCCGCCGGGACAGGGGGGAGGAATGAGCAGTTCTTC,CASSPRPAGTGGRNEQFF
TRBJ2-7,TRBV6-6,TRBD2,-,TGTGCCAGCACTCCCTGGGGTAGCGGGAGTTACGAGCAGTACTTC,CASTPWGSGSYEQYF
TRBJ2-7,TRBV6-6,TRBD2,-,TGTGCCAGCAGTTACTCGGGTAGCGGGAGCGAGCAGTACTTC,CASSYSGSGSEQYF
TRBJ1-5,TRBV27,TRBD1,-,TGTGCCAGCTACGGGGTTTCGTCGGTTGGACAGGGCTATCAGCCCCAGCATTTT,CASYGVSSVGQGYQPQHF
TRBJ2-2,TRBV5-1,TRBD1,-,TGCGCCAGCAGCTTAACAGGGGGCAACACCGGGGAGCTGTTTTTT,CASSLTGGNTGELFF
TRBJ2-1,TRBV5-1,-,-,TGCGCCAGCAGCTTGGCCAGGGGGAGGGCCGGTGAGCAGTTCTTC,CASSLARGRAGEQFF
TRBJ2-7,TRBV28,TRBD1,-,TGTGCCAGCAGTTCGGGACAGGGCTTCTCTTACGAGCAGTACTTC,CASSSGQGFSYEQYF
TRBJ2-7,TRBV7-2,-,once,TGTGCCAGCAGCCCGCACAAACTCTACGAGCAGTACTTC,CASSPHKLYEQYF
TRBJ2-3,TRBV7-3,TRBD2,-,TGTGCCAGCAGCTTAGGATTGGCGGCGGGAGCCCCAGATACGCAGTATTTT,CASSLGLAAGAPDTQYF
TRBJ2-2,TRBV9,-,-,TGTGCCAGCAGCGTACTGTATGGCGGGTCGGACACCGGGGAGCTGTTTTTT,CASSVLYGGSDTGELFF
TRBJ1-1,TRBV29-1,-,few,TGCAGCGTTGGCTCGGCGAACACTGAAGCTTTCTTT,CSVGSANTEAFF
TRBJ2-7,TRBV9,TRBD1,-,TGTGCCAGCAGCGCCGGGACAGGGGCCATCTACGAGCAGTACTTC,CASSAGTGAIYEQYF
TRBJ2-1,TRBV11-2,TRBD2,-,TGTGCCAGCAGCTTATTAGTCCTAGCGGGAGGTGGGAATGAGCAGTTCTTC,CASSLLVLAGGGNEQFF
TRBJ2-5,TRBV18,-,-,TGTGCCAGCTCACCCTCCGGTGGTGAGACCCAGTACTTC,CASSPSGGETQYF
TRBJ2-7,TRBV7-9,-,-,TGTGCCAGCAGCTTAGCGGCCGGGAGTGTAAACGAGCAGTACTTC,CASSLAAGSVNEQYF
TRBJ2-7,TRBV6-5,TRBD2,-,TGTGCCAGCAGTGCAACCGGGACTAGCGGCAAGCAGTACTTC,CASSATGTSGKQYF
TRBJ2-5,TRBV19,TRBD2,-,TGTGCCAGTAGTTCCTCTAGCGGGAGTAAGGAGACCCAGTACTTC,CASSSSSGSKETQYF
TRBJ2-2,TRBV9,-,-,TGTGCCAGCAGCGATTCCCCGAGGGGGGGCAACACCGGGGAGCTGTTTTTT,CASSDSPRGGNTGELFF
TRBJ2-1,TRBV30,TRBD2,-,TGTGCCTGGCGGACTAGCGGGACTTACAATGAGCAGTTCTTC,CAWRTSGTYNEQFF
TRBJ1-5,TRBV19,TRBD1,-,TGTGCCAGTAGTATGAATTCCGGGACAGTCTATCAGCCCCAGCATTTT,CASSMNSGTVYQPQHF
TRBJ2-1,TRBV6-1,-,-,TGTGCCAGCAGTGTACACCAGGGGGGCTCCTACAATGAGCAGTTCTTC,CASSVHQGGSYNEQFF
TRBJ2-5,TRBV7-3,TRBD2,once,TGTGCCAGCAGCTCGACTAGCGGGAGTCACGAGACCCAGTACTTC,CASSSTSGSHETQYF
TRBJ1-5,TRBV5-1,TRBD1,-,TGCGCCAGCAGCCCCGACAGGGGGGATCAGCCCCAGCATTTT,CASSPDRGDQPQHF
TRBJ1-1,TRBV7-9,-,-,TGTGCCAGCAGCAGAGACAGACCGAACACTGAAGCTTTCTTT,CASSRDRPNTEAFF
TRBJ2-7,TRBV4-2,TRBD1,-,TGTGCCAGCAGCCAAGTGGACAGGTACCTAGGCGAGCAGTACTTC,CASSQVDRYLGEQYF
TRBJ2-2,TRBV7-3,TRBD1,-,TGTGCCAGCAGCGGACAGGGTGGGAACACCGGGGAGCTGTTTTTT,CASSGQGGNTGELFF
TRBJ1-2,TRBV5-1,TRBD1,-,TGCGCCAGCAGCGGGGGACAGAGGAGGAGTGGCTACACCTTC,CASSGGQRRSGYTF
TRBJ2-2,TRBV6-1,-,-,TGTGCCAGCAGTACCGGGACCCCGGGCACCGGGGAGCTGTTTTTT,CASSTGTPGTGELFF
TRBJ2-7,TRBV4-2,TRBD2,-,TGTGCCAGCAGCCCAGTCAGGCTAGCGGACTCCTACGAGCAGTACTTC,CASSPVRLADSYEQYF
TRBJ2-7,TRBV18,-,-,TGTGCCAGCTCACCCCTCTCGGCTGACTACGAGCAGTACTTC,CASSPLSADYEQYF
TRBJ2-7,TRBV28,TRBD1,-,TGTGCCAGCAGTTCCTCCGGGACAGGCCACCATGGATCCTCCTACGAGCAGTACTTC,CASSSSGTGHHGSSYEQYF
TRBJ1-2,TRBV7-9,-,-,TGTGCCGTTCCCCCGTCGACGGGGGCCTATGGCTACACCTTC,CAVPPSTGAYGYTF
TRBJ2-5,TRBV6-5,TRBD1,-,TGTGCCAGCAGTACACCGGACAGGTACCAAGAGACCCAGTACTTC,CASSTPDRYQETQYF
TRBJ2-5,TRBV9,TRBD1,once,TGTGCCAGCAGCCCTCCCGGGACAGCCGGAGCGGAGACCCAGTACTTC,CASSPPGTAGAETQYF